The clone carrying this T cell receptor beta chain was counted between two and nine times. Its antigen remains unidentified. The record originates from a study of blood T cells in healthy people across ages. Every sample gave at least 5.5 micrograms of total RNA when it was extracted. Findings of the study overall: In long-lived donors, naive CD4+ cell counts and diversity exceeded those of aged donors. Shifts in expanded clonotypes may have been confounded by donor CMV status, which was unknown.

V lost 5 bases to trimming and J lost 1 base; unmatched junction nucleotides: 7. CDR3 length equals 15 residues. From germline, CDR1 is DFQATT and CDR2 SNEGSKA (reference sequence). Using a J-beta primer mix together with a sample-barcoded 5' primer, a second PCR was run for about 6 to 12 cycles. A template-switch adaptor containing 12 random nucleotides labeled each cDNA molecule. TCRdb re-derived calls from the 5' RACE reads in MiXCR, one entry per CDR3 protein. The data hold hundreds of thousands of distinct CDR3 sequences, with 58% observed a single time. Sequenced input: blood. The chain carries TRBV20-1 and TRBJ2-3; TRBD1 agrees at 9 bases. This sequence was found in a man aged 30 to 45 in good health. CDR3 in amino acids: CSAARTGDGTDTQYF. The DNA for the CDR3 is TGCAGTGCTGCCCGGACAGGGGACGGCACAGATACGCAGTATTTT.